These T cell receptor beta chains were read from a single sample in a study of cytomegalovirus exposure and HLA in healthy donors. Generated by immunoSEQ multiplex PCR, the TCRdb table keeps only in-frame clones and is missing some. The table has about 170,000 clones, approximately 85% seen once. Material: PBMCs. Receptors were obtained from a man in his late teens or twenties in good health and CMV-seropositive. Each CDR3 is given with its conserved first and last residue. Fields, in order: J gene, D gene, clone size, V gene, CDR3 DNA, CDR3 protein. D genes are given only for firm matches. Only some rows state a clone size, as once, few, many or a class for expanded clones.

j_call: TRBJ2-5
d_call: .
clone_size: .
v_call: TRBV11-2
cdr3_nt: TGTGCCAGCAGCTTACCTCGGGGCGTGACGGGGAGGGAGACCCAGTACTTC
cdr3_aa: CASSLPRGVTGRETQYF

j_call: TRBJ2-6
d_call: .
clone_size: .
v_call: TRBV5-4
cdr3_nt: TGTGCCAGCAGCTTTCCCCTCCCTCAGGGTTTCGGGGCCAACGTCCTGACTTTC
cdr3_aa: CASSFPLPQGFGANVLTF

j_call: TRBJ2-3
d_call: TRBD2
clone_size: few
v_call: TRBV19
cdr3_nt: TGTGCCAGTAGTATCCAGAGCGGGGCGGTCTCGGATACGCAGTATTTT
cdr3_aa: CASSIQSGAVSDTQYF

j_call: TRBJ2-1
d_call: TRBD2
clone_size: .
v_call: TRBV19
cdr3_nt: TGTGCCAGTAGCACTCTAGCGGGGGGGCCGAATGAGCAGTTCTTC
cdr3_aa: CASSTLAGGPNEQFF

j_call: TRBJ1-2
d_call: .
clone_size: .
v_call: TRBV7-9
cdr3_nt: TGTGCCAGCAGCCCAGGTCCCAACTATGGCTACACCTTC
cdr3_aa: CASSPGPNYGYTF

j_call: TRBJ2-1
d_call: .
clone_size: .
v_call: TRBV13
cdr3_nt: TGTGCCAGCAGCTTACGCAGGGGCAATGAGCAGTTCTTC
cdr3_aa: CASSLRRGNEQFF

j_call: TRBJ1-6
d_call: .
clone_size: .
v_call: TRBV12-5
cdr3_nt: TGTGCTAGTGCCTGGGGGACAAATTCACCCCTCCACTTT
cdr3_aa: CASAWGTNSPLHF

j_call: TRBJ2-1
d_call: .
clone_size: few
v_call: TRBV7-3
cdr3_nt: TGTGCCAGCGGGGCCGGGAATGAGCAGTTCTTC
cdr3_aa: CASGAGNEQFF

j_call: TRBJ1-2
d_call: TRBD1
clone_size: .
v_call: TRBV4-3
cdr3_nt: TGCGCCAGCAGCCAAGCCGAAGGGGGCGACTATGGCTACACCTTC
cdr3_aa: CASSQAEGGDYGYTF

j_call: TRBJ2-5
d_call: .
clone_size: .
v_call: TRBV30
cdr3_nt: TGTGCCTGGGTTCGTCAGGGCGAGACCCAGTACTTC
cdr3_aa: CAWVRQGETQYF

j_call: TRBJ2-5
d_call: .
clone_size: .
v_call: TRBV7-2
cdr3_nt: TGTGCCAGCAGCTTAGAGGCGGGGAAAGAGACCCAGTACTTC
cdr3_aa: CASSLEAGKETQYF

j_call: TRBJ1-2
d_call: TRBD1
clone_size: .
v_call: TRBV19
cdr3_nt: TGTGCCAGTAGAAAAACAGGGGGCGCAAACTATGGCTACACCTTC
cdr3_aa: CASRKTGGANYGYTF

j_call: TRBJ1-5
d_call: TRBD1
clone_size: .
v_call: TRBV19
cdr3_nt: TGTGCCAGTAGTATTGGTGGACAGGGTTATCAGCCCCAGCATTTT
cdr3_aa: CASSIGGQGYQPQHF

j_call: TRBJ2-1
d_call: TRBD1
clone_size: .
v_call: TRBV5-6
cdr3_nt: TGTGCCAGCAGCTGGAGGGACAGGGGGCGAAATGAGCAGTTCTTC
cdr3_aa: CASSWRDRGRNEQFF

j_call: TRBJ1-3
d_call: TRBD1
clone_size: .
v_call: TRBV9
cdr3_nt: TGTGCCAGCAGCGCGCATCTAGGGACAGCCAACGTAAACACCATATATTTT
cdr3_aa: CASSAHLGTANVNTIYF

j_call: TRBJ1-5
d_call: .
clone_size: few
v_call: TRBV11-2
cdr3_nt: TGTGCCAGCAGCTCGGACAGCAATAGCAATCAGCCCCAGCATTTT
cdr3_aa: CASSSDSNSNQPQHF

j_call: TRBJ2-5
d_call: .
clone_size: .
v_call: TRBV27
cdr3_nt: TGTGCCAGCATAGGGGGGGTAGCGGAGACCCAGTACTTC
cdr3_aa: CASIGGVAETQYF

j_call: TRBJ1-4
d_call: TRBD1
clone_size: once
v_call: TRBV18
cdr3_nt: TGTGCCAGCTCACCTTTACAGGGGGCAGATGAAAAACTGTTTTTT
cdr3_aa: CASSPLQGADEKLFF

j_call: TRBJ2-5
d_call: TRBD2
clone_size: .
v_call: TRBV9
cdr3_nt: TGTGCCAGCAGCGTGGGGACTAGCGGGCAGGGGACCCAGTACTTC
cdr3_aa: CASSVGTSGQGTQYF

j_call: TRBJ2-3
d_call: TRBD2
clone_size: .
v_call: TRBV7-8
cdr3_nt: TGTGCCAGCAGCTCAGGGAAGGGCGGGGGGACAGATACGCAGTATTTT
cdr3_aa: CASSSGKGGGTDTQYF